This T cell receptor beta chain is from a study of T cell changes during pregnancy in multiple sclerosis. Germline V gene data show CDR1 as SGHRS and CDR2 as YFSETQ. V shed 5 bases, J shed 8 bases, and the junction held 2 bases outside the gene matches. The CDR3 runs to 12 residues. The table came from immunoSEQ multiplex PCR; TCRdb's copy has only in-frame clones and leaves some out. In the table there are roughly 89,000 clones, around 93% of which are singletons. The sequences come from peripheral blood, collected in the first trimester of pregnancy. The chain has TRBV5-1 and TRBJ1-2; 11 bases line up with TRBD1. This TCR was sampled from a female donor with multiple sclerosis, enrolled in a pregnancy study. CDR3 amino acids: CASRGQGEGYTF. The CDR3 DNA reads TGCGCCAGCAGGGGACAGGGGGAAGGCTACACCTTC.